A selection of T cell receptor beta chains follows, all from one sample in a study of shared clonotypes between healthy human individuals. Libraries were prepared by immunoSEQ multiplex PCR; TCRdb keeps only in-frame clonotypes and omits some of them. The sample records around 2.1 million clones, about 94% being singletons. Sample: naive CD4+ T cells sorted from blood. All receptors come from a man between 18 and 35 years old in good health. CDR3s include the opening cysteine and the closing phenylalanine or tryptophan. The D gene is left open where the match is weak. The size entry is marked missing in some rows and otherwise reads once, few, many or a size class.

CDR3 protein	CDR3 DNA	J gene	D gene	V gene	clone size
CASSYGGGGKMDEQFF	TGTGCCAGCAGTTACGGGGGTGGAGGAAAGATGGATGAGCAGTTCTTC	TRBJ2-1	NA	TRBV6-6	NA
CASSLGLAGETQYF	TGCGCCAGCAGCTTGGGCCTAGCTGGTGAGACCCAGTACTTC	TRBJ2-5	NA	TRBV5-1	NA
CASSLTGTKETQYF	TGTGCCAGCAGCCTTACCGGGACTAAAGAGACCCAGTACTTC	TRBJ2-5	TRBD2	TRBV7-9	NA
CASSPQGETQYF	TGTGCCAGCAGCCCACAGGGGGAGACCCAGTACTTC	TRBJ2-5	TRBD1	TRBV28	once
CASSKGQGPVDTEAFF	TGTGCCAGCAGCAAGGGACAGGGACCGGTGGACACTGAAGCTTTCTTT	TRBJ1-1	TRBD1	TRBV11-3	NA
CASRDSGSSGNTIYF	TGTGCCAGCCGGGACAGCGGATCCTCTGGAAACACCATATATTTT	TRBJ1-3	TRBD1	TRBV25-1	NA
CASSFDRTSQPYEQYF	TGTGCCAGCAGCTTCGACCGGACTAGCCAACCCTACGAGCAGTACTTC	TRBJ2-7	TRBD2	TRBV7-9	NA
CASSKRTGNTEAFF	TGCGCCAGCAGCAAGAGGACAGGGAACACTGAAGCTTTCTTT	TRBJ1-1	TRBD1	TRBV5-1	NA
CASSFSRQETQYF	TGTGCCAGCAGCTTCAGCCGCCAAGAGACCCAGTACTTC	TRBJ2-5	NA	TRBV5-6	NA
CASSPTGANVLTF	TGTGCCAGCTCACCAACGGGGGCCAACGTCCTGACTTTC	TRBJ2-6	NA	TRBV18	NA
CASSFSPEGGETQYF	TGCGCCAGCAGCTTCTCCCCTGAGGGGGGGGAGACCCAGTACTTC	TRBJ2-5	NA	TRBV5-1	NA
CASSPLEDAGYTF	TGTGCCAGCTCACCACTGGAGGATGCTGGCTACACCTTC	TRBJ1-2	NA	TRBV18	NA
CAYNVSGNTIYF	TGTGCCTATAACGTCTCTGGAAACACCATATATTTT	TRBJ1-3	NA	TRBV19	NA
CASSRDRDDEQYF	TGTGCCAGCTCCCGGGACAGGGACGACGAGCAGTACTTC	TRBJ2-7	TRBD1	TRBV7-2	NA
CASSLLSTDTQYF	TGTGCCAGCAGCTTACTCAGCACAGATACGCAGTATTTT	TRBJ2-3	NA	TRBV7-9	NA
CAGEGLKGAYEQYF	TGTGCGGGAGAAGGGCTGAAAGGGGCCTACGAGCAGTACTTC	TRBJ2-7	NA	TRBV30	NA
CAISERGRGTTEAFF	TGTGCCATCAGTGAGCGTGGCAGGGGAACCACTGAAGCTTTCTTT	TRBJ1-1	NA	TRBV10-3	NA
CASSIGGQGAGQPQHF	TGTGCCAGTAGTATAGGGGGACAGGGGGCGGGTCAGCCCCAGCATTTT	TRBJ1-5	TRBD1	TRBV19	NA
CASSEGGHYEQYF	TGTGCCAGCAGTGAAGGCGGCCACTACGAGCAGTACTTC	TRBJ2-7	NA	TRBV2	NA
CAWSSIGANVLTF	TGTGCCTGGTCCTCTATAGGGGCCAACGTCCTGACTTTC	TRBJ2-6	NA	TRBV30	NA
CASSRSGTSASYEQYF	TGTGCCAGCAGTCGCTCCGGGACTAGCGCGTCCTACGAGCAGTACTTC	TRBJ2-7	TRBD2	TRBV27	NA
CASSLDGGSGNTIYF	TGCGCCAGCAGCTTGGACGGAGGCTCTGGAAACACCATATATTTT	TRBJ1-3	NA	TRBV5-1	NA
CASREGPSSYNEQFF	TGCGCCAGCAGGGAGGGCCCGAGCTCCTACAATGAGCAGTTCTTC	TRBJ2-1	NA	TRBV5-1	NA
CASSYPGGSNQPQHF	TGTGCCAGCAGTTACCCCGGGGGTAGCAATCAGCCCCAGCATTTT	TRBJ1-5	NA	TRBV28	NA
CASWARKETQYF	TGCGCCAGCTGGGCGAGGAAAGAGACCCAGTACTTC	TRBJ2-5	NA	TRBV5-1	NA
CASSPGTHSYEQYF	TGTGCCAGCAGCCCCGGGACACACTCCTACGAGCAGTACTTC	TRBJ2-7	NA	TRBV13	NA
CASSRLDGTDTQYF	TGTGCCAGCAGTAGACTAGATGGCACAGATACGCAGTATTTT	TRBJ2-3	NA	TRBV2	NA
CASSATGSYEQYF	TGTGCTAGCAGCGCGACAGGGTCCTACGAGCAGTACTTC	TRBJ2-7	TRBD1	TRBV7-7	NA
CASSGGSSYNEQFF	TGTGCCAGCAGTGGGGGAAGCTCCTACAATGAGCAGTTCTTC	TRBJ2-1	NA	TRBV2	NA
CASSLTGGSTGELFF	TGTGCCAGCAGCTTAACAGGGGGCAGCACCGGGGAGCTGTTTTTT	TRBJ2-2	TRBD1	TRBV7-9	NA
CAISGPSSGLSYNEQFF	TGTGCCATCAGTGGGCCGTCTAGCGGTCTCTCCTACAATGAGCAGTTCTTC	TRBJ2-1	TRBD2	TRBV10-3	NA